Here is one TCR beta chain with its context. The antigen remains undetermined. The time point: cycle 4 day 1 (C4D1), after less than 7 weeks of nivolumab. In every patient, relapse followed autologous stem cell transplantation, while exposure to brentuximab vedotin differed. This sample was taken from a study of PD-1 blockade in classical Hodgkin lymphoma. The repertoire was sequenced with immunoSEQ multiplex PCR; TCRdb's copy has only in-frame clones and lacks some. The sample has tens of thousands of clones, roughly 80% seen once. Findings and limits, study-wide: Healthy donors reportedly exceeded newly diagnosed patients in baseline TCR diversity. Diversity in CD4+ TCRs, unlike that measured in CD8+ TCRs, had risen significantly by C4D1. Those achieving complete response showed baseline diversity like newly diagnosed patients.

Between the trimmed V and J ends, which lost 1 base and 4 bases, there was a span of 7 bases. The germline CDR1 and CDR2 sequences are SGHTA and FQGTGA. This CDR3 contains 13 residues. The specimen comprised peripheral blood mononuclear cells (PBMCs), sampled before the fourth cycle of nivolumab. The rearrangement links TRBV7-3 to TRBJ1-2; D gene uncertain. This clonotype was sampled from a human donor with classical Hodgkin lymphoma. The CDR3 DNA reads as TGTGCCAGCAGCTTAAGTCCGACCTATGGCTACACCTTC. The encoded protein is CASSLSPTYGYTF.